These 21 T cell receptor beta chains originate from one sample sequenced in a study of shared clonotypes between healthy human individuals. Using immunoSEQ multiplex PCR, the repertoire was profiled, and TCRdb retains in-frame clones only, with some absent. The repertoire consists of 800,000 to 950,000 clones, with about 96% occurring once and the leading ten covering under 0.3%. Naive CD8 cells, CD45RO-negative and positively selected for CCR7, excluded terminally differentiated effector memory CD45RA+ cells. The specimen sequenced was naive CD8+ T cells sorted from blood. The receptors come from a man younger than 45 in good health.

The chain combines TRBV13 with TRBJ2-7; tentative D call: TRBD2 (5 bases). Trimming removed 5 bases from V and 3 bases from J, with 11 bases in between. The CDR3 sequence is 13 residues long. CDR1 is PRHDT and CDR2 is FYEKMQ in the germline V gene (reference sequence). CDR3 in DNA: TGTGCCAGCAGCCCTGGACTGAACTACGAGCAGTACTTC. This codes for CASSPGLNYEQYF. The complete variable domain, with remaining parts taken from reference TRBV13 and TRBJ2-7, reads AAGVIQSPRHLIKEKRETATLKCYPIPRHDTVYWYQQGPGQDPQFLISFYEKMQSDKGSIPDRFSAQQFSDYHSELNMSSLELGDSALYFCASSPGLNYEQYFGPGTRLTVT.

The chain joins TRBV27 to TRBJ2-7; TRBD1 aligns across 9 bases. The CDR3 runs 14 residues. J lost 2 bases, V lost 3 bases, and 2 bases had no gene match. CDR1 and CDR2 (germline): MNHEY, SMNVEV (reference sequence). CDR3 region: CASSLDRGAYEQYF. CDR3 nucleotide sequence: TGTGCCAGCAGTTTGGACAGGGGAGCCTACGAGCAGTACTTC.

The chain links TRBV11-2 to TRBJ2-5; no firm D call. Trimming took off 1 base at V and 5 bases at J, with 8 bases between the two ends. The CDR3 runs 13 residues. The germline CDR1 and CDR2 sequences are SGHAT and FQNNGV. The CDR3: CASSLVMGETQYF. CDR3 sequence (DNA): TGTGCCAGCAGCTTAGTAATGGGGGAGACCCAGTACTTC.

This sequence joins TRBV7-3 and TRBJ1-1; 7 nucleotides line up with TRBD1. Trimming took 0 bases from V and 7 from J; bases not matched to a gene: 8. Germline CDR1 SGHTA, CDR2 FQGTGA. The CDR3 is 15 amino acids. The DNA of the CDR3 is TGTGCCAGCAGCTTAACGCCCGGGACAGCTGATGAAGCTTTCTTT. Protein: CASSLTPGTADEAFF. Variable domain in full (rest from reference TRBV7-3 and TRBJ1-1): GAGVSQTPSNKVTEKGKYVELRCDPISGHTALYWYRQSLGQGPEFLIYFQGTGAADDSGLPNDRFFAVRPEGSVSTLKIQRTERGDSAVYLCASSLTPGTADEAFFGQGTRLTVV.

This clone was recorded once. The chain has TRBV30 and TRBJ2-7; 7 bases are shared with TRBD1. V shed 1 base, J shed 2 bases, and the junction held 2 bases outside the gene matches. The CDR3 spans 13 residues. CDR1 GTSNPN and CDR2 SVGIG come from the germline V gene (reference sequence). CDR3 sequence reads: CAWSGTGPYEQYF. CDR3 sequence (DNA): TGTGCCTGGAGTGGGACAGGCCCCTACGAGCAGTACTTC. The full variable domain, its missing parts supplied by reference TRBV30 and TRBJ2-7, is SQTIHQWPATLVQPVGSPLSLECTVEGTSNPNLYWYRQAAGRGLQLLFYSVGIGQISSEVPQNLSASRPQDRQFILSSKKLLLSDSGFYLCAWSGTGPYEQYFGPGTRLTVT.

The gene calls are TRBV19 and TRBJ1-1, with D uncertain. Deletions cut 6 bases from V and 5 bases from J, with 13 bases between. The CDR3 length is 13 residues. The germline gives CDR1 LNHDA, CDR2 SQIVND (reference sequence). CDR3 nucleotides: TGTGCCAGTAGCTTCGGGTTGGTGACTGAAGCTTTCTTT. Translation gives CASSFGLVTEAFF.

V usage is TRBV7-9 and J usage is TRBJ2-1, with 7 bases aligning to TRBD1. Germline CDR1 reads SEHNR; CDR2 reads FQNEAQ (reference sequence). V trimming: 4 bases; J trimming: 10 bases; junction bases outside the gene matches: 7. This CDR3 has 13 residues. The CDR3 spells CASSSRGTEEQFF. Here the CDR3 DNA reads TGTGCCAGCAGCTCCCGAGGGACAGAGGAGCAGTTCTTC.

The chain uses TRBV27 and TRBJ1-5, with TRBD1 matching 7 bases. V dropped 4 bases and J dropped 7; count of bases not matched to a gene: 16. This CDR3 is 17 amino acids long. CDR1 and CDR2 (germline): MNHEY, SMNVEV (reference sequence). The CDR3 loop is CASSSSGGPSLGQPQHF. DNA for the CDR3: TGTGCCAGCAGTTCCTCAGGGGGGCCTAGCTTGGGACAGCCCCAGCATTTT.

For the CDR3, the DNA is TGTGCCAGCAGTTTGCTCCCGGATATGAACACTGAAGCTTTCTTT. Protein: CASSLLPDMNTEAFF. J is TRBJ1-1 and V is TRBV28; D gene unclear. Trimming took off 3 bases at V and 0 bases at J, with 11 bases between the two ends. Germline V gene sequence: CDR1 MDHEN, CDR2 SYDVKM. There are 15 residues in the CDR3.

CDR3 nucleotides: TGTGCCAGCAGTTTAGAGGAATCCTACAATGAGCAGTTCTTC. Encoded protein: CASSLEESYNEQFF. The chain uses TRBV28 and TRBJ2-1; D is undetermined. The CDR3 covers 14 residues. The V and J ends lost 2 bases and 1 base respectively, with 6 bases between them. Germline V gene data show CDR1 as MDHEN and CDR2 as SYDVKM. Full variable domain (missing parts from reference TRBV28 and TRBJ2-1): DVKVTQSSRYLVKRTGEKVFLECVQDMDHENMFWYRQDPGLGLRLIYFSYDVKMKEKGDIPEGYSVSREKKERFSLILESASTNQTSMYLCASSLEESYNEQFFGPGTRLTVL.

This chain connects TRBV28 to TRBJ2-7; 11 bases are shared with TRBD2. This CDR3 has 17 amino acids. The V gene's germline CDR1 is MDHEN and CDR2 SYDVKM. Here the CDR3 reads CAQLGVQRLAGSYEQYF. The CDR3 DNA reads TGTGCTCAACTCGGGGTACAAAGACTAGCGGGATCGTACGAGCAGTACTTC. Full variable domain (remainder filled in from reference TRBV28 and TRBJ2-7): DVKVTQSSRYLVKRTGEKVFLECVQDMDHENMFWYRQDPGLGLRLIYFSYDVKMKEKGDIPEGYSVSREKKERFSLILESASTNQTSMYLCAQLGVQRLAGSYEQYFGPGTRLTVT.

CDR3 nucleotides: TGTGCCAGCTCATACCCAGAGGGTGACATATTCAATGAGCAGTTCTTC. It codes for CASSYPEGDIFNEQFF. The chain carries TRBV18 and TRBJ2-1, with D perhaps matching TRBD2 (5 bases). Trimming left V 5 bases short and J 6 bases short, with 20 bases between. The CDR3 consists of 16 residues. CDR1 is KGHSH and CDR2 is LQKENI in the germline V gene.

The gene calls are TRBV6-1 and TRBJ1-3; no clear D. Germline CDR1 is MNHNS and CDR2 is SASEGT. This CDR3 has 13 residues. V gave up 11 bases and J gave up 0 bases, with 11 bases separating them. The CDR3 is CAGGRLSGNTIYF. The CDR3 DNA is TGTGCCGGCGGACGGCTCTCTGGAAACACCATATATTTT.

For this clone: The sample has other DNA sequences that encode this CDR3 too. This CDR3 reads CASSVGIQGLNTEAFF. CDR3 sequence (DNA): TGTGCCAGCAGCGTAGGAATACAGGGGCTGAACACTGAAGCTTTCTTT. This rearrangement joins TRBV9 to TRBJ1-1; TRBD1 matches at 7 bases. The CDR3 length is 16 residues. The germline CDR1 and CDR2 sequences are SGDLS and YYNGEE. Trimming at V came to 0 bases and at J to 0 bases, leaving 5 bases not matched to a gene.

The rearrangement uses TRBV7-9 and TRBJ2-2; no firm D call. V was trimmed by 5 bases and J by 2 bases, leaving 6 bases between them. Germline V lookup: CDR1 SEHNR, CDR2 FQNEAQ (reference sequence). The CDR3 consists of 13 residues. CDR3 sequence reads: CASSGRNTGELFF. The DNA of the CDR3 is TGTGCCAGCAGCGGGCGTAACACCGGGGAGCTGTTTTTT.

V gene TRBV4-3 combines with J gene TRBJ2-3; 16 nucleotides line up with TRBD2. The CDR3 has 18 amino acids. Germline CDR1 reads LGHNA; CDR2 reads YSLEER. The junction had 9 bases not matched to a gene; V was cut back by 4 bases and J by 5 bases. The CDR3 nucleotides read TGCGCCAGCAGCCTTCACGCCGGGACTAGCGGGAGGGAAGATACGCAGTATTTT. Translation gives CASSLHAGTSGREDTQYF.

This clone was detected once. Here the CDR3 DNA reads TGTGCCAGCAGCTTATCCGGTCTCACAGATACGCAGTATTTT. Translated: CASSLSGLTDTQYF. The chain couples TRBV7-2 to TRBJ2-3; no reliable D call. The CDR3 runs 14 residues. V was pared by 2 bases and J by 2 bases, with 8 bases between. Germline V lookup: CDR1 SGHTA, CDR2 FQGNSA.

This rearrangement joins TRBV5-1 to TRBJ2-7, with D uncertain. From germline, CDR1 is SGHRS and CDR2 YFSETQ. This CDR3 contains 12 residues. With 4 bases removed from V and 2 bases from J, the gap between germline ends came to 7 bases. The CDR3 sequence: CASSGQTYEQYF. DNA of the CDR3: TGCGCCAGCAGCGGGCAAACCTACGAGCAGTACTTC.

The chain couples TRBV7-2 to TRBJ2-7; TRBD2 might be the D (5 bases). The CDR3 runs to 12 residues. The V gene lost 6 bases and the J gene lost 1 base, with 7 bases spanning the gap. Germline-derived CDR1 and CDR2 are SGHTA and FQGNSA. Here the CDR3 DNA reads TGTGCCAGCAGTGGGAGTTCCTACGAGCAGTACTTC. This gives the protein CASSGSSYEQYF.

This chain joins TRBV28 and TRBJ1-2; D not resolved. Between the trimmed V and J ends, which lost 3 bases and 6 bases, there was a span of 17 bases. The CDR3 has 15 residues. Germline values: CDR1 MDHEN, CDR2 SYDVKM. CDR3 loop: CASSLIETNEDGYTF. CDR3 bases: TGTGCCAGCAGTTTGATCGAAACTAATGAAGATGGCTACACCTTC.

V usage is TRBV18 and J usage is TRBJ1-4, with D perhaps matching TRBD1 (6 bases). V gave up 6 bases and J gave up 6 bases, with 14 bases separating them. The V gene's germline CDR1 is KGHSH and CDR2 LQKENI. The length of the CDR3 is 14 residues. The CDR3 sequence: CASSPSGEDEKLFF. CDR3 in DNA: TGTGCCAGCTCCCCGTCAGGGGAGGATGAAAAACTGTTTTTT.